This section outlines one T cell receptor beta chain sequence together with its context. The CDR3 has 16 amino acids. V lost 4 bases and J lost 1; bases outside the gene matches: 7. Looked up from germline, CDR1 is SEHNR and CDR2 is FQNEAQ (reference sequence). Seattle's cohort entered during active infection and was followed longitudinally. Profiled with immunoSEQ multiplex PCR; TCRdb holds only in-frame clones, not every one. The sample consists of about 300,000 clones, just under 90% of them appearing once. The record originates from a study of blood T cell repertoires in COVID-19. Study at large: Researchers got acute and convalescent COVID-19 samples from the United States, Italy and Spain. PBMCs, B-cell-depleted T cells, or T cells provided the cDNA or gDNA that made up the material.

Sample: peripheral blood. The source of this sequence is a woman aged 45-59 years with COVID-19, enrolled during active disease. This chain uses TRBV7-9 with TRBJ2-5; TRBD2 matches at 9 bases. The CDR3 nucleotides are TGTGCCAGCAGCTCGATCTCGACTAGCGGCCAAGAGACCCAGTACTTC. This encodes CASSSISTSGQETQYF.